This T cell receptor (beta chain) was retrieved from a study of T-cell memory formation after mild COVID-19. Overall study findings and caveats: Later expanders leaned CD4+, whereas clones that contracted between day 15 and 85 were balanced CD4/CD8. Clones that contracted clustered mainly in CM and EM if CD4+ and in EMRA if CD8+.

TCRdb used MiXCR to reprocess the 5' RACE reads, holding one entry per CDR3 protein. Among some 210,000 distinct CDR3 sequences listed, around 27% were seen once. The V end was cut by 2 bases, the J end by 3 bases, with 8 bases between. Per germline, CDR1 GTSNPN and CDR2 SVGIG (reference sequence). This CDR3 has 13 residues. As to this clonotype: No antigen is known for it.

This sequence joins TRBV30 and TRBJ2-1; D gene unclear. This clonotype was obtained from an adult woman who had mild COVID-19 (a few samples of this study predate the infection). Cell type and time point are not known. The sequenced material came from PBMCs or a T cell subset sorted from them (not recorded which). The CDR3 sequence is CAWSKEIYNEQFF. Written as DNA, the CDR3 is TGTGCCTGGAGTAAAGAGATCTACAATGAGCAGTTCTTC.